The present entry profiles one T cell receptor (beta chain) with its context. Its antigen is currently unknown. This specimen comes from a study of radiation and T cells in renal cell carcinoma. Points from the study as a whole: Tumor samples were small regions of 0.9 to 1 g. Top 100 clonotypes averaged around 54% in irradiated versus around 45% in nephrectomy-only tumors.

V lost 2 bases and J lost 8, with 13 bases in between. The CDR3 loop spans 14 amino acids. The germline V gene has CDR1 MNHEY and CDR2 SVGAGI. Only in-frame clones appear in the TCRdb table, and some are missing; sequencing was by immunoSEQ multiplex PCR. The sample lists around 13,000 clones; roughly a third were seen once. The treatment here: 15 Gy SBRT to primary tumor, nephrectomy 4 weeks later. Nephrectomy followed 15 Gy stereotactic body radiation by 4 weeks. The receptor was isolated from a man between 60 and 75 years old with renal cell carcinoma. The chain uses TRBV6-5 and TRBJ2-1, with D maybe TRBD1 (6 bases). The specimen was tumor tissue, collected from a patient whose treatment included radiotherapy and nephrectomy. CDR3 protein: CASSYAAGDDEQFF. In DNA, the CDR3 is TGTGCCAGCAGTTACGCTGCAGGGGACGATGAGCAGTTCTTC.